This T cell receptor beta chain came from a study of cytomegalovirus exposure and HLA in healthy donors (dated 2017 in TCRdb). Regarding the complete study: An earlier analysis of a few hundred of the donors reported about 280 Gb of sequence data and 90 million to 120 million unique TCR beta sequences obtained from roughly 180 million T cells. Roughly 300 gigabases of sequencing data and around 80 million unique TCR sequences made up an early release that covered about 640 HLA-typed donors. Of the 350 to 400 genotyped donors, 65% to 90% fell in the genetic ancestry cluster associated with self-reported Caucasian donors. The study aimed to test whether signatures of past pathogen exposure could be identified by cataloging public T cell receptors. The study profiled the T cell repertoires of around 700 subjects by immunosequencing and related them to cytomegalovirus serostatus. In addition to the first cohort of about 650 subjects, a separate validation cohort of approximately 110 different subjects was used. The study combined high-throughput TCR immunosequencing, statistical association of individual TCRs with disease status, and machine learning to predict cytomegalovirus infection status. In a later analysis, previously published TCR beta repertoires from some 640 donors were re-analyzed and high-resolution HLA genotyping was added so that TCR occurrence patterns could be studied. In the later analysis, no new phenotypic data were used to find candidate immune exposures; instead, reliance was placed on TCR beta sequences and their occurrence across donors. In an earlier analysis of more than 550 of the donors, high-throughput TCR beta sequencing was used to judge whether each TCR beta V gene segment behaved as functional or pseudogenic. Donor age, sex, ethnicity and CMV serostatus were compiled together with the repertoire data. Genome-wide SNP genotypes for about 60% of the 666 donors were used in a later genetic analysis, which treated that subset as a discovery cohort. Every discovery cohort repertoire had been produced on one sequencing platform. Both class I and class II loci were covered by HLA typing, at four-digit resolution. Typing coverage differed by locus: A, B, C, DRB1 and DQB1 were typed in about 620-640 donors, DQA1 in roughly 500, DPA1 in approximately 600, and DPB1 in roughly 470. Several DR-DQ haplotypes were handled as single units for association and clustering because linkage in the cohort was strong. Among some 400 genotyped donors of the cohort, an average of about 240,000 unique TCR beta nucleotide sequences was sequenced per donor, of which 15% to 20% were non-productive.

The CDR3 covers 12 residues, taking in both the cysteine and the phenylalanine. The retained sequence is limited to the CDR3, 36 bases, with the frame set at the first base. Taken from the germline V gene, the CDR1 and CDR2 loops are MDHEN and SYDVKM. V sheds 10 bases and J sheds 11 bases, leaving 18 bases between their ends. The investigation overall reported the following: Compared with equally common non-associated chains, HLA-associated TCR beta chains in a later analysis were more clonally expanded and had lower generation probabilities. Three of the identified cytomegalovirus-associated TCR beta chains were confirmed in vitro to be specific for cytomegalovirus antigens. The authors suggested that the approach could potentially be extended to other disease states and immunological phenotypes. HLA typing was unavailable for some donors at each locus, so association tests used only the typed subset. In the study, 150 to 200 TCR beta chains were listed as associated with cytomegalovirus. In a later analysis, most CMV-associated TCR beta chains were found to appear HLA-restricted, with HLA associations seemingly driven largely by CMV exposure. A further reported finding was that TCR beta sequences accurately predicted the HLA-A and HLA-B alleles for most subjects in the first cohort. A later genetic analysis associated a missense DCLRE1C variant with V-gene and J-gene trimming of TCR beta chains, and an independent cohort replicated the association. Several of the top co-occurrence clusters appeared to be linked to parvovirus B19, influenza, CMV and Epstein-Barr virus, according to a later analysis. In an earlier analysis of about 540 of the donors, most TCR beta V segments were observed in productive rearrangements about 87% or about 30% of the time, broadly matching IMGT annotations. For the cohort, immune exposure information was limited to CMV serostatus. Roughly uniform sequencing depth across donors was assumed in presence/absence analyses, although this assumption may not hold. Approximately 18 rarely observed V segments, including chromosome 9 orphons, were excluded from the earlier analysis of approximately 500 of the donors because counts were too low. Assigning TCR associations to individual alleles was difficult when HLA alleles, especially DR and DQ, strongly co-occurred. Linkage disequilibrium might explain the correlated functional status among segregating V segments, but an unknown experimental factor could not be ruled out. Some IMGT-functional V segments, including TRBV6-2 and TRBV6-3, could not be told apart with the 87-base-pair reads, so those segments were excluded. A cluster of highly shared sequence variants was judged likely to be a technical artifact of the sequencing pipeline. Cytomegalovirus status was reported to be diagnosed by the classifier with high specificity and sensitivity in both the original and validation cohorts. Compared with the roughly 700-donor mean, donors in an Asian-associated ancestry cluster had fewer N-insertions in productive TCRs, according to a later genetic analysis. This cohort had only TCR beta chains sequenced, and the lack of alpha or paired-chain data limited which features could be detected. Across donors, most TCR sequences were observed very rarely, whereas some public TCRs were present in many individuals. Specific HLA alleles were associated with 15,000 to 20,000 TCR beta sequences at a false discovery rate of 0.05 in a later analysis. A later analysis found that TCR association rates varied across HLA loci, with DRB1 alleles showing the most associated TCRs and HLA-C alleles the fewest.

Library preparation was by the immunoSEQ multiplex PCR assay. For the multiplex PCR, a mixture combining 60 forward primers for TCR Vbeta segments and 13 reverse primers for TCR Jbeta segments was used. The CDR3 region of rearranged TCR beta genes was amplified from genomic DNA with a multiplex PCR assay. The Illumina HiSeq System was used to sequence the amplified TCR beta libraries as 87-base-pair reads. In the source study's methods: A later analysis tallied about 77 million unique TCR beta chains across the 700 or so repertoires, and some 10 million of those chains were shared by two or more donors. Raw reads were error-corrected and collapsed into unique sequences with a nearest-neighbor algorithm that merged closely related sequences to remove PCR and sequencing errors. Alignment of CDR3 sequences to IMGT reference sequences was used to assign V, D and J gene segments. Each retained sequence needed at least a six-nucleotide match to both a V gene segment and a J gene segment. A rearrangement was called productive if the CDR3 had no stop codons and remained in frame with V and J, and every other rearrangement was called non-productive. Following IMGT convention, CDR3 was defined as the stretch from the second conserved V-encoded cysteine to the conserved J-encoded phenylalanine. In an earlier analysis of around 540 of the donors, sequences lacking an unambiguous match to a single V gene segment were excluded. In an earlier analysis of approximately 550 of the donors, V segments were called functional above 56.7% productive rearrangements and were called segregating when the between-donor standard deviation exceeded 5%. A statistical classification framework was developed to diagnose cytomegalovirus status using the catalog of TCR beta chain sequences. In a later analysis, V and J genes were assigned by comparing TCR nucleotide sequences against IMGT/GENE-DB human TR gene sequences. Using the TCRdist pipeline, a later analysis assigned CDR3 sequences along with most-parsimonious VDJ recombination scenarios. In a later analysis, every TCR beta chain was defined by the combination of its CDR3 amino acid sequence and its V-gene family, and reads without a unique V-gene family were dropped. To address suspected cross-contamination and a sequencing artifact, a later analysis removed some 620 highly shared, low-generation-probability nucleotide sequences. For each public chain, a later analysis derived a clonal expansion index from normalized ranks of inferred template counts within each repertoire. In a later analysis, generation probabilities were computed using a VDJ recombination model fitted to out-of-frame rearrangements, and the results were checked against IGoR. In a later analysis, TCR-TCR, TCR-HLA and TCR-CMV co-occurrence was scored with hypergeometric tests, and a repertoire-size bias correction was applied to TCR pairs. In a later analysis, false discovery rates were estimated by permuting HLA or CMV assignments 20 times. A later analysis grouped co-occurring TCRs with DBSCAN, adding TCRdist sequence similarity when clustering within HLA-allele-positive subsets. Repertoires with fewer than 30,000 or more than 120,000 public chains, plus five repertoires with anomalous nucleotide sharing, were excluded from co-occurrence clustering. TCRdb carries this immuneACCESS record with in-frame sequences only. Its versions omit some clonotypes, under half of them owing to an unresolved V gene in the studies checked, with the rest unexplained. Clonal size and the V and J genes are those of that table, whereas D and trimming came from the DNA. The sample table lists about 130,000 clones, roughly three quarters of them with a count of one. The ten largest clones take up 0.75% to 0.95% of the sample.

The cohort comprised 550 to 700 healthy bone marrow donors. All cohort members were sampled while nominally healthy, although unrecorded immune exposures were likely present. The donor was CMV seronegative and belonged to the group of around 400 seronegative cohort members. Every donor gave a peripheral blood sample, and the peripheral blood mononuclear cells from that sample were used for TCR beta sequencing. Genomic DNA was extracted from the blood cell samples with the Qiagen DNeasy Blood Extraction Kit. A note on this clone: Its recognized antigen is unknown. There are no base qualities to consult, and no much larger clone falls within one base.

The chain joins TRBV28 to TRBJ1-5; the D gene is perhaps TRBD1, from 5 matching bases. Sequenced material: PBMCs. This clonotype was obtained from a woman in her fifties or sixties in good health and CMV-seronegative. Here is the DNA: TGTGCCACCTCAGGGCCTCCATGGGCCCAGCATTTT. Its protein reads: CATSGPPWAQHF.